The 4 T cell receptor beta chains below all came from one sample that was sequenced in a study of graft-versus-host responses after intestinal transplantation (dated by TCRdb to 2020 to 2022). Receptor amplification or capture employed the immunoSEQ multiplex PCR assay. This is the immuneACCESS table as TCRdb keeps it, with only in-frame sequences that have V and J called. A part of the clones is gone; compared with another copy, unresolved V genes explain less than half, and the rest is unexplained. The sample table records tens of thousands of clones; about 90% of these occur just once. The top ten clones comprise roughly 5.5% of the sample. Specimen: PBMCs, collected 650 to 670 days after intestinal transplant. These receptors were obtained from a human patient who received an intestinal transplant, so some T cells may come from the graft donor.

By share, this clone counts as medium-sized. V gene TRBV6-4 combines with J gene TRBJ2-3; D is possibly TRBD1 or TRBD2 (5 bases each). The CDR3 is 15 residues long. V was shortened by 5 bases and J by 2 bases, with 14 bases between the two germline ends. Germline V lookup: CDR1 MRHNA, CDR2 SNTAGT. The CDR3 DNA is TGTGCCAGCAGTCTAAGGGACGGACCCACAGATACGCAGTATTTT. Translation gives CASSLRDGPTDTQYF.

This clone has only one observation. The chain is built from TRBV15 and TRBJ2-1; perhaps D is TRBD1 or TRBD2 (5 bases each). The germline V and J ends were trimmed by 8 bases and 7 bases, with 18 bases remaining between them. The length of the CDR3 is 14 residues. Germline-derived CDR1 and CDR2 are LNHNV and YYDKDF (reference sequence). CDR3 sequence reads: CATAGRVVTNEQFF. For the CDR3, the DNA is TGTGCCACCGCGGGCAGGGTTGTTACGAATGAGCAGTTCTTC.

The chain has TRBV10-3 and TRBJ2-7; tentative D call: TRBD1 (5 bases). Germline lookup yields CDR1 ENHRY and CDR2 SYGVKD. This CDR3 is built from 13 residues. Trimming shortened V by 10 bases and J by 6 bases, and 19 bases separated the two germline ends. CDR3 nucleotide sequence: TGTGCCACATTAGGGGCAGGCCACAGCGAGCAGTACTTC. This sequence encodes CATLGAGHSEQYF.

Only a few counts were recorded for this clone. V is TRBV6-6 and J is TRBJ1-1; D may be TRBD1 (5 bases). V was cut by 1 base and J by 4 bases, with 10 bases left in between. CDR1 and CDR2 from the germline V gene are MNHNY and SVGAGI (reference sequence). The CDR3 is 14 amino acids. CDR3 bases: TGTGCCAGCAGTTACTACCAGGGCGCCACTGAAGCTTTCTTT. Its translation: CASSYYQGATEAFF.